This passage covers 24 T cell receptor beta chains from one sample sequenced in a study of CD8 T cells in Susac syndrome. When the RNA was reverse transcribed, random hexamers were used with an input of roughly 0.45 to 1 ug. One entry per CDR3 protein results from TCRdb running MiXCR on the immunoSEQ multiplex PCR reads. This table has tens of thousands of distinct CDR3 sequences, 90% to 95% appearing once. The source material was CD8+ T cells from PBMCs. These receptors were obtained from a human donor in good health.

This clonotype was found once. The chain uses TRBV20-1 and TRBJ2-5, with TRBD1 identical over 7 bases. The CDR3 has 13 amino acids. The J segment lost 5 bases and the V segment lost 3 bases, leaving 6 bases of the junction unmatched. The germline CDR1 and CDR2 sequences are DFQATT and SNEGSKA (reference sequence). The CDR3 protein is CSASAQGLETQYF. CDR3 coding DNA: TGCAGTGCTAGCGCACAGGGGCTTGAGACCCAGTACTTC.

This chain links TRBV11-2 with TRBJ2-7, with TRBD1 as a possible D gene (6 bases). The CDR3 consists of 13 residues. Between the trimmed V and J ends, which lost 5 bases and 4 bases, there was a span of 12 bases. Looked up from germline, CDR1 is SGHAT and CDR2 is FQNNGV. CDR3 nucleotides: TGTGCCAGCAGCGGACCAACAGGGTACGAGCAGTACGTC. Its translation is CASSGPTGYEQYV.

The J gene is TRBJ1-1, the V gene TRBV7-2; maybe TRBD1 (6 bases). V dropped 5 bases and J dropped 11 bases, with 18 bases sitting between them. The CDR3 consists of 13 residues. CDR1 is SGHTA and CDR2 is FQGNSA in the germline V gene. The CDR3 here is CASSPDSGEGAFF. The CDR3 DNA reads TGTGCCAGCAGCCCGGACAGTGGAGAGGGGGCTTTCTTT.

The rearrangement uses TRBV4-1 and TRBJ1-1; D remains ambiguous. V lost 5 bases, J lost 6 bases, and 10 bases lay in between. Germline V gene data show CDR1 as MGHRA and CDR2 as YSYEKL. This CDR3 has 12 residues. The CDR3 coding sequence is TGCGCCAGCAGCGGTTTAGAGGCTGAAGCTTTCTTT. Protein sequence: CASSGLEAEAFF.

The V gene is TRBV6-1, the J gene TRBJ1-5; D is possibly TRBD1 (6 bases). The V and J ends lost 2 bases and 3 bases respectively, with 17 bases between them. CDR1 MNHNS and CDR2 SASEGT come from the germline V gene. This CDR3 region has 17 residues. This chain's CDR3 is CASSEIVRAGDNQPQHF. CDR3 sequence (DNA): TGTGCCAGCAGTGAAATTGTAAGGGCAGGGGACAATCAGCCCCAGCATTTT.

This clonotype was found once. The J gene is TRBJ1-1, the V gene TRBV7-3; D remains unclear. The ends were cut back, 6 bases at V and 6 bases at J, with 14 bases in the middle. The V gene's germline CDR1 is SGHTA and CDR2 FQGTGA. The CDR3 is 13 amino acids. CDR3 DNA: TGTGCCAGCAGACCGGACTTCACGGCTGAAGCTTTCTTT. Translating it yields CASRPDFTAEAFF.

This chain joins TRBV20-1 and TRBJ1-1; the D gene is possibly TRBD1 (5 bases). The CDR3 sequence is 13 residues long. CDR1 and CDR2 from the germline V gene are DFQATT and SNEGSKA (reference sequence). The V end was cut by 1 base, the J end by 8 bases, with 14 bases between. CDR3 DNA sequence: TGCAGTGCTAGAGGGGGGGGTGTTACGGAAGCTTTCTTT. Protein sequence: CSARGGGVTEAFF.

The gene calls are TRBV29-1 and TRBJ2-2, with D possibly being TRBD1 (6 bases). Germline V gene data show CDR1 as SQVTM and CDR2 as ANQGSEA. Trimming left V 8 bases short and J 6 bases short, with 10 bases between. This CDR3 has 11 residues. CDR3 sequence (DNA): TGCAGCTACAGGGTTTCCGGGGAGCTGTTTTTT. This translates into CSYRVSGELFF.

The chain couples TRBV27 to TRBJ2-4; the D gene could be TRBD1 or TRBD2 (5 bases each). The germline gives CDR1 MNHEY, CDR2 SMNVEV (reference sequence). Deletions cut 5 bases from V and 0 bases from J, with 14 bases between. The CDR3 loop spans 16 amino acids. The CDR3 loop reads CASSPGTTLAKNIQYF. CDR3 nucleotide sequence: TGTGCCAGCAGTCCGGGGACGACGTTAGCCAAAAACATTCAGTACTTC.

CDR3 nucleotides: TGCGCCAGCACCATCACAGATACGCAGTATTTT. The encoded protein is CASTITDTQYF. The chain carries TRBV5-1 and TRBJ2-3; D gene ambiguous. The germline V and J ends were trimmed by 6 bases and 2 bases, with 4 bases remaining between them. Germline CDR1 is SGHRS and CDR2 is YFSETQ. This CDR3 has 11 residues.

The chain recombines TRBV12-3 or TRBV12-4 with TRBJ2-5; either TRBD1 or TRBD2 may fit D (5 bases each). The V gene lost 5 bases and the J gene lost 4 bases, with 17 bases spanning the gap. The CDR3 is 15 amino acids. CDR3 region: CASSLSGTRGETQYF. The CDR3 region has the DNA TGTGCCAGCAGTCTCTCCGGCACTAGGGGAGAGACCCAGTACTTC.

The genes are TRBV2 and TRBJ1-1; possible D gene TRBD1, 5 bases. Trimming left V 9 bases short and J 0 bases short, with 14 bases between. This CDR3 region has 14 residues. The germline CDR1 and CDR2 sequences are SNHLY and FYNNEI. The CDR3, as DNA: TGTGCCAGGAGGGACGGAGAGATGAACACTGAAGCTTTCTTT. This translates into CARRDGEMNTEAFF.

This chain joins TRBV5-4 and TRBJ2-7, with TRBD2 matching 16 bases. V was pared by 2 bases and J by 4 bases, with 9 bases of the junction left unmatched. This CDR3 is 18 amino acids long. Germline V gene data show CDR1 as SGHNT and CDR2 as YYREEE (reference sequence). The CDR3 loop reads CASSFAGLAGGPIYEQYV. The CDR3 bases are TGTGCCAGCAGCTTTGCGGGACTAGCGGGAGGGCCTATATACGAGCAGTACGTC.

The genes are TRBV4-1 and TRBJ1-1; TRBD1 agrees at 7 bases. This CDR3 is 15 amino acids long. Germline assignment: CDR1 MGHRA and CDR2 YSYEKL. Losses at the gene ends were 3 bases for V and 4 bases for J; bases not matched to a gene: 8. The CDR3 DNA follows: TGCGCCAGCAGCCAGTTCGGACAGGCTCCCACTGAAGCTTTCTTT. Its protein is CASSQFGQAPTEAFF.

This clonotype was picked up one time. The chain links TRBV20-1 to TRBJ2-5; unclear D gene. Germline-derived CDR1 and CDR2 are DFQATT and SNEGSKA (reference sequence). The CDR3 spans 13 residues. The V end was cut by 7 bases, the J end by 3 bases, with 15 bases between. The chain's CDR3 is CSGPGLGKETQYF. The DNA of the CDR3 is TGCAGTGGTCCGGGCCTTGGGAAAGAGACCCAGTACTTC.

CDR3 sequence reads: CASSQGVFVNTEAFF. CDR3 nucleotide sequence: TGTGCCAGCAGCCAAGGAGTTTTCGTGAACACTGAAGCTTTCTTT. The chain combines TRBV3-1 with TRBJ1-1; D ambiguous. V was trimmed by 1 base and J by 0 bases, leaving 9 bases between them. The CDR3 consists of 15 residues. Germline-derived CDR1 and CDR2 are LGHDT and YNNKEL (reference sequence).

The chain is built from TRBV28 and TRBJ1-1; no definite D call. CDR3 length equals 11 residues. The V end was cut by 5 bases, the J end by 8 bases, with 9 bases between. Germline V gene data show CDR1 as MDHEN and CDR2 as SYDVKM. For the CDR3, the DNA is TGTGCCAGCAGTCCCCCAGGCGAAGCTTTCTTT. It translates to CASSPPGEAFF.

This clonotype has a single count. The chain carries TRBV28 and TRBJ1-2; 7 bases are a match to TRBD1. V shed 3 bases, J shed 4 bases, and the junction held 8 bases outside the gene matches. Looked up from germline, CDR1 is MDHEN and CDR2 is SYDVKM. The CDR3 contains 15 residues. CDR3 sequence (DNA): TGTGCCAGCAGTTTCTCGAACTGGGACAGCTATGGCTACACCTTC. Its translation: CASSFSNWDSYGYTF.

J is TRBJ2-7 and V is TRBV5-1, with D possibly TRBD1 on 6 matching bases. The CDR3 totals 14 residues. The germline CDR1 and CDR2 sequences are SGHRS and YFSETQ. V lost 0 bases to trimming and J lost 4 bases, with 11 bases between them. CDR3 residues: CASSLGVTGYEQYF. The CDR3 DNA follows: TGCGCCAGCAGCTTGGGGGTAACAGGGTACGAGCAGTACTTC.

The chain is built from TRBV5-1 and TRBJ2-3; 9 bases are shared with TRBD1. Germline V gene lookup returns CDR1 SGHRS and CDR2 YFSETQ. V dropped 7 bases and J dropped 5; count of bases not matched to a gene: 11. The CDR3 length is 15 residues. The CDR3 coding sequence is TGCGCCAGCGCCCCTAGACAGGGGGGTCGAGATACGCAGTATTTT. Amino acid sequence: CASAPRQGGRDTQYF.

The rearrangement links TRBV29-1 to TRBJ2-7; D may correspond to TRBD1 or TRBD2 (6 bases each). V was trimmed by 4 bases and J by 3 bases, leaving 10 bases between them. The CDR3 has 12 amino acids. Per germline, CDR1 SQVTM and CDR2 ANQGSEA. The DNA of the CDR3 is TGCAGCGTTGGGAGGGGGTACTACGAGCAGTACTTC. Encoded protein: CSVGRGYYEQYF.

V and J are TRBV24-1 and TRBJ2-1; D may be TRBD1 (8 bases). Germline CDR1 is KGHDR and CDR2 is SFDVKD. The CDR3 runs 14 residues. The germline V and J ends were trimmed by 5 bases and 8 bases, with 15 bases remaining between them. This CDR3 is CATSGPTGGDEQFF. The CDR3 DNA reads as TGTGCCACCAGTGGTCCAACAGGGGGGGATGAGCAGTTCTTC.

V is TRBV7-9 and J is TRBJ1-5; a weak D match, TRBD1 (6 bases). Per germline, CDR1 SEHNR and CDR2 FQNEAQ (reference sequence). The CDR3 consists of 16 residues. With 5 bases removed from V and 3 bases from J, the gap between germline ends came to 17 bases. CDR3 sequence (DNA): TGTGCCAGCAGCCGGCAGACAGGTCTCCTCAATCAGCCCCAGCATTTT. This sequence encodes CASSRQTGLLNQPQHF.

This clonotype was seen a handful of times. Here the CDR3 DNA reads TGTGCCAGCAGTTACAAAGATACGCAGTATTTT. This gives the protein CASSYKDTQYF. The chain is built from TRBV6-5 and TRBJ2-3; D gene ambiguous. This CDR3 region has 11 residues. CDR1 and CDR2 (germline): MNHEY, SVGAGI. Trimming removed 2 bases from V and 5 bases from J, with 2 bases in between.